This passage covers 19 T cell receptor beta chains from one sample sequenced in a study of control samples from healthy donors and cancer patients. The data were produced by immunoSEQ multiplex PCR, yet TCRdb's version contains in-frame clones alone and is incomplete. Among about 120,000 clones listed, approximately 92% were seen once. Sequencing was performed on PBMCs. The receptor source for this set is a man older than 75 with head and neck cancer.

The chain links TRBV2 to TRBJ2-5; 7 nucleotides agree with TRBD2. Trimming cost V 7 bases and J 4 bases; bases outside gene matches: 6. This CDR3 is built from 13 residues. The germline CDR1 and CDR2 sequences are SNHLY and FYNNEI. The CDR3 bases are TGTGCCAGCAAGGGGCGGGAGCTAGAGACCCAGTACTTC. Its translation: CASKGRELETQYF.

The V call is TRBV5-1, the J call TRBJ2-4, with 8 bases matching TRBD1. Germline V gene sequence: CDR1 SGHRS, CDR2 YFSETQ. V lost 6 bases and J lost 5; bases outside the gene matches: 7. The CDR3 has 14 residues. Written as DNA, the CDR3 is TGCGCCAGCAAGCTCGGGGGACAGGAAAACATTCAGTACTTC. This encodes CASKLGGQENIQYF.

DNA of the CDR3: TGTGCCAGCAGTTCTTGGACAGGCGAAAAACTGTTTTTT. This sequence encodes CASSSWTGEKLFF. The V call is TRBV12-3 or TRBV12-4, the J call TRBJ1-4; TRBD1 matches at 7 bases. This CDR3 has 13 residues. J lost 8 bases, V lost 4 bases, and 4 bases had no gene match.

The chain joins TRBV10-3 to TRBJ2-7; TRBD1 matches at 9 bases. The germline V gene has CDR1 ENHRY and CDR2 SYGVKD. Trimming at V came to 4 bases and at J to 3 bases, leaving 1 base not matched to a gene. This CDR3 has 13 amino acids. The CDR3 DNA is TGTGCCATCAGTGTGGGACAGGGCTACGAGCAGTACTTC. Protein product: CAISVGQGYEQYF.

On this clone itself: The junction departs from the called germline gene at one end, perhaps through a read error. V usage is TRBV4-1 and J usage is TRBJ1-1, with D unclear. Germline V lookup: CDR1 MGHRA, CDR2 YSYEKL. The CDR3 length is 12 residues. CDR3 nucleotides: TGCGCCAGCAGCCAAGGGGGTCAGGAATTGTATTTT. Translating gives CASSQGGQELYF.

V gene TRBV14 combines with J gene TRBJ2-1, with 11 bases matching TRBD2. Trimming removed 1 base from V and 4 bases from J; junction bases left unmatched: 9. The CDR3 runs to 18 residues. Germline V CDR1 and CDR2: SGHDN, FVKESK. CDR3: CASSQGLAGGPRYNEQFF. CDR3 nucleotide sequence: TGTGCCAGCAGCCAAGGCCTAGCGGGAGGCCCGAGGTACAATGAGCAGTTCTTC.

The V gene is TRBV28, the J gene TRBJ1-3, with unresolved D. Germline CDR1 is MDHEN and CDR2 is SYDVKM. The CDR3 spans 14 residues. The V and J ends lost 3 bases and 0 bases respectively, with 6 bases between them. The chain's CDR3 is CASSLDYSGNTIYF. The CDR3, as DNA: TGTGCCAGCAGTTTGGATTACTCTGGAAACACCATATATTTT.

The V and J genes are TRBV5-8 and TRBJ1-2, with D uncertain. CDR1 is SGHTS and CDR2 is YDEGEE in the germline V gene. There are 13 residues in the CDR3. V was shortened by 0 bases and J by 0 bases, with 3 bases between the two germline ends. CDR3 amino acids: CASSLAANYGYTF. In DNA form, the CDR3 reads TGTGCCAGCAGCTTGGCAGCTAACTATGGCTACACCTTC.

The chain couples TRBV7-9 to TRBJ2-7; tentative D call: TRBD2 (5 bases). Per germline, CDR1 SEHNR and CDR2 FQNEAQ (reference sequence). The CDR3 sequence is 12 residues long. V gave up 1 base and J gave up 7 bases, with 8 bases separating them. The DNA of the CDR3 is TGTGCCAGCAGCTTAGGAGGACTTGAGCAGTACTTC. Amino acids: CASSLGGLEQYF.

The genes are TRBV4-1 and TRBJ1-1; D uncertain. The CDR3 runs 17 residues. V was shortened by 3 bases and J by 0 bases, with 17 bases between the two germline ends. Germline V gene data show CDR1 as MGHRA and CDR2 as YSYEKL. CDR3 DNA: TGCGCCAGCAGCCAGAGTGGGAGGGTTACTATGAACACTGAAGCTTTCTTT. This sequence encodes CASSQSGRVTMNTEAFF.

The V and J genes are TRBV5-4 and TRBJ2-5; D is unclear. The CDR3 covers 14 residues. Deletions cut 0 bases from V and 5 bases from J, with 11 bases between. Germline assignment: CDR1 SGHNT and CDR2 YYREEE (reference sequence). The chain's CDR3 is CASSLVLGSETQYF. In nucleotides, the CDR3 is TGTGCCAGCAGCTTGGTGTTAGGATCGGAGACCCAGTACTTC.

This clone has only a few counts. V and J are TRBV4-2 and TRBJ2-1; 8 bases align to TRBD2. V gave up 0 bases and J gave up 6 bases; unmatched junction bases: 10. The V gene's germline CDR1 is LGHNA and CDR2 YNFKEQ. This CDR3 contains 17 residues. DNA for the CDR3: TGTGCCAGCAGCCAAGAGCCGGCGGGACTAGGGATCAATGAGCAGTTCTTC. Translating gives CASSQEPAGLGINEQFF.

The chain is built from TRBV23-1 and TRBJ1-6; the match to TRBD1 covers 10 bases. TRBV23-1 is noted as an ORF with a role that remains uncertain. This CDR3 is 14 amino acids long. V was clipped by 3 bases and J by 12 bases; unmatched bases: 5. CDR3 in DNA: TGCGCCAGCAGTCAGACAGGGGGCGTGAAACCCCTCCACTTT. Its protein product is CASSQTGGVKPLHF.

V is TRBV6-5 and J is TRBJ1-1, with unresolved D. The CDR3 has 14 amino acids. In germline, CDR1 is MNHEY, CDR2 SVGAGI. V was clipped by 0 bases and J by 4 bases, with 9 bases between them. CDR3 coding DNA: TGTGCCAGCAGTTACTCAAGGGAAGGCACTGAAGCTTTCTTT. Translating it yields CASSYSREGTEAFF.

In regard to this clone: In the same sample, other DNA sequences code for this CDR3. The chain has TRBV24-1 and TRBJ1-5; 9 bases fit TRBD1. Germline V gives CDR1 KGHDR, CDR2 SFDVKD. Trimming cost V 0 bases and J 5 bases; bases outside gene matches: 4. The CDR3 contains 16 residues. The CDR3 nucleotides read TGTGCCACCAGTGATTTGGGACAGGGGCCCGATCAGCCCCAGCATTTT. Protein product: CATSDLGQGPDQPQHF.

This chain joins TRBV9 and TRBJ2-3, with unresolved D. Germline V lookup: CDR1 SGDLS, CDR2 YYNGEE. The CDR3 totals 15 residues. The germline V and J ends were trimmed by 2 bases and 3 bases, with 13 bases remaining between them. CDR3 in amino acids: CASSVGRVNTDTQYF. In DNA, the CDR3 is TGTGCCAGCAGCGTTGGGCGCGTGAATACAGATACGCAGTATTTT.

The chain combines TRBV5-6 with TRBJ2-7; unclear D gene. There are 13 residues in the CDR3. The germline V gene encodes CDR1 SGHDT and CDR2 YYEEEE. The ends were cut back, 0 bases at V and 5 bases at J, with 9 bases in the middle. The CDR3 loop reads CASSLASSNEQYF. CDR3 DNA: TGTGCCAGCAGCTTGGCCTCGTCCAACGAGCAGTACTTC.

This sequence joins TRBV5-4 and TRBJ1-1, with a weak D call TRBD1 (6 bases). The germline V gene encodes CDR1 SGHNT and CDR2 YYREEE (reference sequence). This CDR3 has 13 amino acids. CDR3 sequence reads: CEYRQGRNTEAFF. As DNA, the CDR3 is TGTGAATACCGCCAGGGGCGGAACACTGAAGCTTTCTTT.

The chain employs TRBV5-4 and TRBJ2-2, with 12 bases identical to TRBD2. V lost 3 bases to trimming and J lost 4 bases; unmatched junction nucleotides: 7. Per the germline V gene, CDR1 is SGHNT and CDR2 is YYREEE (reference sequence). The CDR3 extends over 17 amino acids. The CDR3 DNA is TGTGCCAGCAGCTACCTAGCGGGGGGGCCAGGCACCGGGGAGCTGTTTTTT. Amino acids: CASSYLAGGPGTGELFF.